The present T cell receptor beta chain was sequenced within a study of technical replicates of blood from a handful of donors (TCRdb year 2017). Library creation used the immunoSEQ multiplex PCR assay. TCRdb took this table from immuneACCESS and kept in-frame rearrangements with V and J called. Such tables lack part of the clones; where checked against another copy, unresolved V genes explain under half of the gap, and the rest is unexplained. The table for this sample lists 55,000 to 70,000 clones; around 92% of them were counted only once. The ten largest clones capture more than 4.5% of the sample. From the cysteine up to the phenylalanine, the CDR3 has a length of 17 residues. Of the read, only the CDR3 DNA is kept; its 51 bases are in frame from base 1. V is pruned by 1 base and J by 4 bases, leaving 7 bases of the junction without a gene match. CDR1 is given as LGHNA and CDR2 as YNFKEQ, both from the germline V gene.

Comment on this clone: Its cognate antigen has yet to be identified. Base qualities are missing; no much larger clone stands one base away.

This clonotype originated in a human donor in good health. Some clones in this sample may be carry-over from other donors' samples. Sequencing used PBMCs. Rearrangement joined TRBV4-2 to TRBJ2-1; 10 central bases correspond to TRBD2. The sequenced DNA is TGTGCCAGCAGCCAAGGATATAGGACTAGCGGATACAATGAGCAGTTCTTC. This sequence encodes CASSQGYRTSGYNEQFF.